This passage covers 25 T cell receptor beta chains from one sample sequenced in a study. Each CDR3 protein gets one entry after TCRdb re-called the 5' RACE reads with MiXCR. The table has about 55,000 distinct CDR3 sequences, roughly a sixth seen once. Sequenced material: naive CD4+ T cells sorted from blood. Subset reported: naive CD4+ T cells, CD4+CD45RA+CD25-. These TCRs come from a female donor with breast cancer.

The count of this clonotype is one. A read error is possible here, since a much larger clone lies one base away. This chain links TRBV6-5 with TRBJ1-2; TRBD1 agrees at 7 bases. This CDR3 region has 12 residues. From germline, CDR1 is MNHEY and CDR2 SVGAGI. The CDR3 sequence: CTTRTGSYGYTF. The CDR3 DNA sequence: TGTACCACCCGGACAGGCTCCTATGGCTACACCTTC.

V gene TRBV20-1 combines with J gene TRBJ1-2, with 8 bases identical to TRBD1. V lost 7 bases, J lost 7 bases, and 14 bases stayed unmatched. Germline V gene lookup returns CDR1 DFQATT and CDR2 SNEGSKA (reference sequence). This CDR3 is 14 amino acids long. The CDR3 DNA sequence: TGCAGTGGCCCGGACAGGGTAGGGGTTAGTGGCTACACCTTC. It encodes CSGPDRVGVSGYTF.

This clonotype showed up many times. V and J are TRBV7-3 and TRBJ1-1; D is unclear. V was pared by 5 bases and J by 0 bases, with 7 bases between. CDR1 SGHTA and CDR2 FQGTGA come from the germline V gene. The CDR3 consists of 13 residues. The CDR3 here is CASSANLNTEAFF. For the CDR3, the DNA is TGTGCCAGCAGCGCGAACTTGAACACTGAAGCTTTCTTT.

This clonotype was detected only a few times. The rearrangement uses TRBV5-1 and TRBJ1-1, with 7 bases aligning to TRBD1. Germline CDR1 and CDR2: SGHRS and YFSETQ. Trimming removed 3 bases from V and 5 bases from J; junction bases left unmatched: 7. The CDR3 is made up of 14 amino acids. The CDR3 DNA is TGCGCCAGCAGCTGGGCGAACAGGGGAACTGAAGCTTTCTTT. This codes for CASSWANRGTEAFF.

This clonotype showed up just a few times. The chain is built from TRBV6-1 and TRBJ1-6; D remains unclear. CDR1 is MNHNS, CDR2 SASEGT, per germline. The CDR3 sequence is 17 residues long. Deletions cut 2 bases from V and 0 bases from J, with 11 bases between. The CDR3 DNA reads as TGTGCCAGCAGTGAACTCCCAGGCAGCTCCTATAATTCACCCCTCCACTTT. Translated, it gives CASSELPGSSYNSPLHF.

This clonotype was recorded a few times. Here the CDR3 reads CASSLAAGPLGSGRYDTQYF. In DNA, the CDR3 is TGTGCCAGCAGCTTAGCGGCCGGGCCACTTGGTAGCGGGAGGTACGATACGCAGTATTTT. This chain uses TRBV7-6 with TRBJ2-3; 10 bases are a match to TRBD2. Germline lookup yields CDR1 SGHVS and CDR2 FNYEAQ. The CDR3 is 20 amino acids. The trim removed 0 bases at V and 6 bases at J, leaving 18 bases unmatched.

This clonotype was seen more than once but under ten times. The chain employs TRBV30 and TRBJ1-2; 7 bases align to TRBD1. Germline values: CDR1 GTSNPN, CDR2 SVGIG (reference sequence). V shed 5 bases and J 3 bases; nucleotides not matched to a gene: 3. The CDR3 is 12 amino acids. DNA for the CDR3: TGTGCCTGGTCCCAGGGGGACTATGGCTACACCTTC. This encodes CAWSQGDYGYTF.

This clonotype was recorded many times. The chain combines TRBV29-1 with TRBJ2-3; perhaps D is TRBD1 or TRBD2 (6 bases each). The CDR3 is 13 residues long. Germline V lookup: CDR1 SQVTM, CDR2 ANQGSEA. V lost 2 bases and J 6 bases, leaving 12 bases between the germline ends. The CDR3 DNA is TGCAGCGTTGAAAGGCAGGGGAGGGATACGCAGTATTTT. This codes for CSVERQGRDTQYF.

Ten or more counts support this clonotype. The genes are TRBV5-1 and TRBJ1-1, with D perhaps matching TRBD1 (6 bases). V was pared by 6 bases and J by 8 bases, with 29 bases between. This CDR3 is 17 amino acids long. The V gene's germline CDR1 is SGHRS and CDR2 YFSETQ. CDR3 sequence: CASKRQAIAPIAAEAFF. CDR3 DNA sequence: TGCGCCAGCAAACGACAGGCGATAGCTCCCATCGCAGCCGAAGCTTTCTTT. Combining the CDR3 with reference TRBV5-1 and TRBJ1-1 gives the whole variable domain KAGVTQTPRYLIKTRGQQVTLSCSPISGHRSVSWYQQTPGQGLQFLFEYFSETQRNKGNFPGRFSGRQFSNSRSEMNVSTLELGDSALYLCASKRQAIAPIAAEAFFGQGTRLTVV.

This clonotype was counted between two and nine times. V is TRBV27 and J is TRBJ1-5; TRBD1 matches 11 bases. CDR1 is MNHEY and CDR2 is SMNVEV in the germline V gene (reference sequence). Unmatched junction bases numbered 9, after V lost 5 bases and J lost 6 bases. This CDR3 comprises 16 residues. CDR3 residues: CASSPRTGGEGQPQHF. CDR3 nucleotide sequence: TGTGCCAGCAGTCCCCGGACAGGGGGCGAGGGTCAGCCCCAGCATTTT.

About this clonotype itself: A much larger clone lies one base from this, so it may be a read error. V is TRBV7-2 and J is TRBJ2-4; no definite D call. The CDR3 length is 14 residues. Germline assignment: CDR1 SGHTA and CDR2 FQGNSA. CDR3 in DNA: TGTGCCAGCAGCTTAGGGCCGGGCAAAAACATTCAGCACTTC. It codes for CASSLGPGKNIQHF.

The chain uses TRBV5-6 and TRBJ2-5, with D perhaps TRBD1 or TRBD2 (6 bases each). The CDR3 is made up of 16 amino acids. Germline V lookup: CDR1 SGHDT, CDR2 YYEEEE. V dropped 4 bases and J dropped 1 base, with 17 bases sitting between them. The CDR3 bases are TGTGCCAGCAGCCCTAGTACGGGGGCCACCCAAGAGACCCAGTACTTC. This sequence encodes CASSPSTGATQETQYF. The full variable domain, with the rest looked up from reference TRBV5-6 and TRBJ2-5, is DAGVTQSPTHLIKTRGQQVTLRCSPKSGHDTVSWYQQALGQGPQFIFQYYEEEERQRGNFPDRFSGHQFPNYSSELNVNALLLGDSALYLCASSPSTGATQETQYFGPGTRLLVL.

The J gene is TRBJ1-2, the V gene TRBV20-1; 10 bases map to TRBD1. With V trimmed by 5 bases and J by 8 bases, 11 bases remained unmatched. Germline V CDR1 and CDR2: DFQATT, SNEGSKA (reference sequence). The CDR3 covers 14 residues. CDR3 sequence: CSAGPPGDRGGYTF. In nucleotides, the CDR3 is TGCAGTGCTGGACCGCCGGGGGACAGGGGAGGCTACACCTTC.

This clonotype was recorded at least ten times. The chain combines TRBV6-2 or TRBV6-3 with TRBJ1-2; maybe TRBD1 (5 bases). The V end lost 6 bases, the J end lost 0 bases, and 14 bases lay between the germline ends. Germline assignment: CDR1 MNHEY and CDR2 SVGEGT. The CDR3 is 15 amino acids. The CDR3 loop reads CASSLAGTANYGYTF. CDR3 coding DNA: TGTGCCAGCAGCCTCGCCGGGACGGCTAACTATGGCTACACCTTC.

The genes are TRBV25-1 and TRBJ2-6; D is unresolved. The CDR3 loop spans 15 amino acids. V lost 4 bases to trimming and J lost 0 bases, with 7 bases between them. The V gene's germline CDR1 is MGHDK and CDR2 SYGVNS. DNA of the CDR3: TGTGCCAGCAGTGTCCGAGGCTCTGGGGCCAACGTCCTGACTTTC. It is translated as CASSVRGSGANVLTF. Filled out from reference TRBV25-1 and TRBJ2-6, the complete variable domain reads EADIYQTPRYLVIGTGKKITLECSQTMGHDKMYWYQQDPGMELHLIHYSYGVNSTEKGDLSSESTVSRIRTEHFPLTLESARPSHTSQYLCASSVRGSGANVLTFGAGSRLTVL.

This clonotype was observed many times. CDR3 in DNA: TGCAGTGTTGCTGAGCGGGAGCGGTTTGAGCAGTTCTTC. As protein: CSVAERERFEQFF. The chain joins TRBV20-1 to TRBJ2-1; 8 nucleotides line up with TRBD2. The J segment lost 9 bases and the V segment lost 7 bases, leaving 11 bases of the junction unmatched. CDR1 and CDR2 (germline): DFQATT, SNEGSKA (reference sequence). CDR3 size: 13 residues.

For this clonotype: This may be a read error, as it is one base from a much larger clone. This sequence joins TRBV20-1 and TRBJ1-1; TRBD1 matches 9 bases. V shed 0 bases, J shed 11 bases, and the junction held 7 bases outside the gene matches. This CDR3 is 13 amino acids long. The germline V gene has CDR1 DFQATT and CDR2 SNEGSKA (reference sequence). CDR3: CSAREGTGHLAFF. In nucleotides, the CDR3 is TGCAGTGCTAGAGAGGGGACAGGGCATTTGGCTTTCTTT.

The V and J genes are TRBV20-1 and TRBJ1-3; 10 bases are a match to TRBD1. The CDR3 totals 15 residues. In germline, CDR1 is DFQATT, CDR2 SNEGSKA (reference sequence). Losses at the gene ends were 6 bases for V and 3 bases for J; bases not matched to a gene: 8. The DNA for the CDR3 is TGCAGTGCCCCGACAGGGGGCGTCGGTGGAAACACCATATATTTT. Protein sequence: CSAPTGGVGGNTIYF.

Ten or more counts support this clonotype. This chain links TRBV29-1 with TRBJ2-7; 9 bases align to TRBD2. Unmatched junction bases numbered 18, after V lost 5 bases and J lost 4 bases. Per germline, CDR1 SQVTM and CDR2 ANQGSEA. This CDR3 has 17 amino acids. DNA for the CDR3: TGCAGCGTTTCTAGCGGGACGGGAAGAGCCCTCATGTACGAGCAGTACTTC. Its translation: CSVSSGTGRALMYEQYF.

The V call is TRBV6-5, the J call TRBJ2-2, with 7 bases fitting TRBD1. The germline V gene encodes CDR1 MNHEY and CDR2 SVGAGI. The CDR3 contains 16 residues. Losses at the gene ends were 8 bases for V and 7 bases for J; bases not matched to a gene: 16. CDR3 coding DNA: TGTGCCAGCGAACGACCGGGACAGTCATACCTCGGGGAGCTGTTTTTT. Protein sequence: CASERPGQSYLGELFF.

This clonotype was picked up a small number of times. The chain employs TRBV5-6 and TRBJ2-5, with D hard to call. Germline CDR1 and CDR2: SGHDT and YYEEEE. CDR3 length: 14 residues. V was cut by 5 bases and J by 1 base, with 12 bases left in between. The CDR3 reads CASRPYRLQETQYF. CDR3 coding DNA: TGTGCCAGCAGACCCTACAGACTCCAAGAGACCCAGTACTTC.

In its sample, this clonotype was seen a few times. An end of the junction differs from the germline gene, which may be a read error. The V and J genes are TRBV7-3 and TRBJ2-1; 10 bases are a match to TRBD2. CDR3 size: 15 residues. The germline gives CDR1 SGHTA, CDR2 FQGTGA. CDR3 residues: CVSSPQKRGGAEQFF. The CDR3 DNA is TGTGTCAGCAGCCCTCAGAAGCGGGGGGGCGCTGAGCAGTTCTTC.

The chain is built from TRBV28 and TRBJ1-1, with D possibly TRBD1 on 5 matching bases. The CDR3 spans 13 residues. The ends were cut back, 2 bases at V and 6 bases at J, with 10 bases in the middle. Germline values: CDR1 MDHEN, CDR2 SYDVKM. The CDR3 protein is CASSLTGAAEAFF. The CDR3 DNA reads as TGTGCCAGCAGTTTAACTGGGGCCGCTGAAGCTTTCTTT.

This clonotype appeared a few times. V and J are TRBV28 and TRBJ2-5; a possible D gene is TRBD1 (5 bases). This CDR3 contains 15 residues. Per germline, CDR1 MDHEN and CDR2 SYDVKM. Trimming shortened V by 4 bases and J by 5 bases, and 17 bases separated the two germline ends. The DNA for the CDR3 is TGTGCCAGCAGTTCCCTCCCGAGACAGAAGGAGACCCAGTACTTC. This codes for CASSSLPRQKETQYF.

The chain has TRBV24-1 and TRBJ2-1, with 8 bases that match TRBD1. The V segment lost 7 bases and the J segment 4 bases; nucleotides outside the gene matches: 8. The CDR3 runs 15 residues. The germline V gene encodes CDR1 KGHDR and CDR2 SFDVKD. CDR3 region: CATRETGAAYNEQFF. CDR3 DNA: TGTGCCACCAGAGAGACAGGGGCCGCATACAATGAGCAGTTCTTC.